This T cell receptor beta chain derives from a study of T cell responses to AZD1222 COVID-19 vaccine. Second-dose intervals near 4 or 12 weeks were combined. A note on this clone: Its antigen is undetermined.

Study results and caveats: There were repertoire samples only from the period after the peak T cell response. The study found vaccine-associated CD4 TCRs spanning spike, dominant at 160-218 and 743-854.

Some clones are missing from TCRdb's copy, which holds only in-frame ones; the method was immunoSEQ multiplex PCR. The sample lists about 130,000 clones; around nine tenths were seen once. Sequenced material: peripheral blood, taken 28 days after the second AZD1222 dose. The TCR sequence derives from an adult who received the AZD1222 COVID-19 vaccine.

CDR3 sequence reads: CASSSRGQGYEQYF. The CDR3, as DNA: TGTGCCAGCAGCTCAAGAGGACAGGGCTACGAGCAGTACTTC. J is TRBJ2-7 and V is TRBV7-2; the match to TRBD1 covers 8 bases. V gave up 4 bases and J gave up 3 bases; unmatched junction bases: 5. This CDR3 comprises 14 residues. Germline CDR1 is SGHTA and CDR2 is FQGNSA.